Listed here are 31 T cell receptor beta chains from one sample, sequenced in a study of cytomegalovirus exposure and HLA in healthy donors (dated by TCRdb to between 2016 and 2019). Library preparation was by the immunoSEQ multiplex PCR assay. The multiplex PCR relied on a mix of 60 forward primers for TCR Vbeta segments and 13 reverse primers for TCR Jbeta segments. The source is immuneACCESS, and TCRdb retained only in-frame sequences with V and J called. Part of the clones is not carried over; for the studies checked, unresolved V genes explain less than half of this, and the remainder is unexplained. The sample profile shows 150,000 to 200,000 clones; around 84% of them were found once. 5% to 7.5% of the sample belongs to the ten largest clones. Sequenced: PBMCs. The origin of the receptors is a man aged 45 to 65 in good health and CMV-seropositive.

The chain links TRBV6-5 to TRBJ2-3, with D unresolved. The CDR3 consists of 12 residues. Between the trimmed V and J ends, which lost 6 bases and 6 bases, there was a span of 10 bases. The germline gives CDR1 MNHEY, CDR2 SVGAGI. CDR3 DNA: TGTGCCAGCAGATCCGGGTCTGATACGCAGTATTTT. Translation: CASRSGSDTQYF.

This chain uses TRBV5-1 with TRBJ2-2; D is unclear. This CDR3 contains 14 residues. Germline CDR1 SGHRS, CDR2 YFSETQ. V lost 5 bases and J lost 1, with 9 bases in between. As DNA, the CDR3 is TGCGCCAGCAGGGGCAGGATGAACACCGGGGAGCTGTTTTTT. Translating gives CASRGRMNTGELFF.

As to this clone: At one end the junction does not follow the germline gene, possibly because of a read error. This sequence joins TRBV7-7 and TRBJ1-5, with a weak D call TRBD1 (5 bases). The CDR3 spans 13 residues. From germline, CDR1 is SSHAT and CDR2 FNYEAQ (reference sequence). CDR3 sequence: CASSLGAGGPQHF. The CDR3 DNA follows: TGTGCTAGCAGCTTAGGGGCCGGTGGGCCCCAGCATTTT.

J is TRBJ1-1 and V is TRBV6-5, with TRBD1 identical over 7 bases. Trimming cost V 6 bases and J 2 bases; bases outside gene matches: 9. Germline assignment: CDR1 MNHEY and CDR2 SVGAGI. The CDR3 runs to 15 residues. CDR3 amino acids: CASRGQTGRNTEAFF. Here the CDR3 DNA reads TGTGCCAGCAGGGGCCAGACAGGGAGAAACACTGAAGCTTTCTTT.

The chain is built from TRBV7-9 and TRBJ2-5; TRBD2 is a possible D gene (6 bases). Germline V gives CDR1 SEHNR, CDR2 FQNEAQ (reference sequence). With 0 bases removed from V and 5 bases from J, the gap between germline ends came to 13 bases. The CDR3 runs to 15 residues. The CDR3 sequence is CASSLASGVGETQYF. CDR3 DNA: TGTGCCAGCAGCTTAGCTAGCGGAGTGGGGGAGACCCAGTACTTC.

The gene calls are TRBV7-9 and TRBJ2-1; 7 nucleotides line up with TRBD2. The germline V gene encodes CDR1 SEHNR and CDR2 FQNEAQ (reference sequence). There are 15 residues in the CDR3. The V segment lost 3 bases and the J segment 4 bases; nucleotides outside the gene matches: 6. CDR3 amino acids: CASSLGTIVYNEQFF. Written as DNA, the CDR3 is TGTGCCAGCAGCTTGGGGACTATAGTTTACAATGAGCAGTTCTTC. The variable domain in full, completed from reference TRBV7-9 and TRBJ2-1, reads DTGVSQNPRHKITKRGQNVTFRCDPISEHNRLYWYRQTLGQGPEFLTYFQNEAQLEKSRLLSDRFSAERPKGSFSTLEIQRTEQGDSAMYLCASSLGTIVYNEQFFGPGTRLTVL.

This clone was counted a few times. The chain carries TRBV27 and TRBJ1-1, with D perhaps TRBD1 (6 bases). V dropped 5 bases and J dropped 5 bases, with 18 bases sitting between them. Germline V gene lookup returns CDR1 MNHEY and CDR2 SMNVEV (reference sequence). The CDR3 covers 15 residues. This chain's CDR3 is CASSGKAAGDTEAFF. Written as DNA, the CDR3 is TGTGCCAGCAGTGGAAAGGCGGCAGGGGATACTGAAGCTTTCTTT.

The chain carries TRBV5-1 and TRBJ2-5; D might be TRBD1 (6 bases). The CDR3 length is 14 residues. Trimming left V 4 bases short and J 2 bases short, with 12 bases between. Germline V lookup: CDR1 SGHRS, CDR2 YFSETQ. The CDR3 bases are TGCGCCAGCAGCCGCGTCGACAGGCAAGAGACCCAGTACTTC. This codes for CASSRVDRQETQYF.

This chain uses TRBV9 with TRBJ2-7; D is ambiguous. There are 14 residues in the CDR3. Germline CDR1 SGDLS, CDR2 YYNGEE. Trimming left V 0 bases short and J 1 base short, with 8 bases between. The CDR3, as DNA: TGTGCCAGCAGCGTAGGTACTCCTTCCTACGAGCAGTACTTC. Its translation: CASSVGTPSYEQYF.

This chain joins TRBV6-1 and TRBJ2-4, with TRBD1 matching over 11 bases. With 2 bases clipped from V and 7 bases from J, the junction kept 10 bases outside the gene matches. This CDR3 contains 17 residues. The V gene's germline CDR1 is MNHNS and CDR2 SASEGT. CDR3 in amino acids: CASSERWGTGGRNIQYF. The DNA of the CDR3 is TGTGCCAGCAGTGAACGGTGGGGGACAGGGGGACGGAACATTCAGTACTTC.

The chain employs TRBV14 and TRBJ1-2; 11 positions match TRBD1. The CDR3 has 17 amino acids. From germline, CDR1 is SGHDN and CDR2 FVKESK. Losses at the gene ends were 4 bases for V and 3 bases for J; bases not matched to a gene: 10. The CDR3 DNA is TGTGCCAGCAGCCCTTGGACAGGGGGCTATCCCGACTATGGCTACACCTTC. Its translation: CASSPWTGGYPDYGYTF.

CDR3 loop: CASSVRGGELFF. In nucleotides, the CDR3 is TGCGCCAGCAGTGTCCGGGGCGGGGAGCTGTTTTTT. The chain employs TRBV10-2 and TRBJ2-2; possibly TRBD2 for D (5 bases). Per the germline V gene, CDR1 is WSHSY and CDR2 is SAAADI. This CDR3 has 12 residues. Trimming left V 4 bases short and J 7 bases short, with 7 bases between.

V gene TRBV28 combines with J gene TRBJ2-2; TRBD1 is a possible D gene (6 bases). V lost 6 bases to trimming and J lost 1 base, with 18 bases between them. The CDR3 is 17 amino acids. CDR1 and CDR2 from the germline V gene are MDHEN and SYDVKM. The CDR3 DNA sequence: TGTGCCAGCAGCTATCCCACCGGGACATGGAACACCGGGGAGCTGTTTTTT. Translation: CASSYPTGTWNTGELFF.

V and J are TRBV4-1 and TRBJ2-5; perhaps TRBD2 as D (6 bases). This CDR3 spans 15 amino acids. Deletions cut 1 base from V and 5 bases from J, with 14 bases between. Per the germline V gene, CDR1 is MGHRA and CDR2 is YSYEKL. CDR3 sequence: CASSQAGGSRETQYF. CDR3 nucleotide sequence: TGCGCCAGCAGCCAAGCTGGGGGGTCAAGGGAGACCCAGTACTTC.

The chain employs TRBV9 and TRBJ2-7; TRBD1 is a possible D gene (5 bases). Per germline, CDR1 SGDLS and CDR2 YYNGEE. The CDR3 is made up of 12 amino acids. The ends were cut back, 0 bases at V and 4 bases at J, with 5 bases in the middle. Here the CDR3 DNA reads TGTGCCAGCAGCGTAGAGGGGTACGAGCAGTACTTC. Protein product: CASSVEGYEQYF.

The rearrangement joins TRBV10-2 to TRBJ2-7; D is perhaps TRBD2 (7 bases). Trimming cost V 8 bases and J 5 bases, with 10 bases left between them. From germline, CDR1 is WSHSY and CDR2 SAAADI. The CDR3 extends over 11 amino acids. This chain's CDR3 is CASGRGNEQYV. CDR3 coding DNA: TGCGCCAGCGGGAGGGGGAACGAGCAGTACGTC.

The chain combines TRBV14 with TRBJ2-2; D possibly corresponds to TRBD2 (5 bases). V dropped 0 bases and J dropped 7 bases, with 9 bases sitting between them. This CDR3 is 14 amino acids long. Per germline, CDR1 SGHDN and CDR2 FVKESK. The CDR3 loop reads CASSQELVSGELFF. CDR3 sequence (DNA): TGTGCCAGCAGCCAAGAACTAGTAAGCGGGGAGCTGTTTTTT. Filled out from reference TRBV14 and TRBJ2-2, the complete variable domain reads EAGVTQFPSHSVIEKGQTVTLRCDPISGHDNLYWYRRVMGKEIKFLLHFVKESKQDESGMPNNRFLAERTGGTYSTLKVQPAELEDSGVYFCASSQELVSGELFFGEGSRLTVL.

V and J are TRBV6-1 and TRBJ2-1, with D unclear. The CDR3 sequence is 16 residues long. Trimming shortened V by 1 base and J by 2 bases, and 12 bases separated the two germline ends. Germline V gives CDR1 MNHNS, CDR2 SASEGT. CDR3 protein: CASSEGGLATYNEQFF. The CDR3 DNA follows: TGTGCCAGCAGTGAAGGCGGCCTCGCAACCTACAATGAGCAGTTCTTC.

The V call is TRBV27, the J call TRBJ2-2; no clear D. From germline, CDR1 is MNHEY and CDR2 SMNVEV (reference sequence). This CDR3 is 14 amino acids long. V lost 5 bases and J 0 bases, leaving 7 bases between the germline ends. The CDR3 nucleotides read TGTGCCAGCAGTCTCCTATCGAACACCGGGGAGCTGTTTTTT. Protein sequence: CASSLLSNTGELFF.

Only one count was recorded for this clone. The rearrangement links TRBV16 to TRBJ2-1; unclear D gene. The CDR3 is 13 residues long. The V gene's germline CDR1 is KGHSY and CDR2 FQNENV. Trimming cost V 0 bases and J 6 bases, with 6 bases left between them. Here the CDR3 DNA reads TGTGCCAGCAGCCAATCCATCGGCAATGAGCAGTTCTTC. Translation gives CASSQSIGNEQFF.

The J gene is TRBJ2-7, the V gene TRBV6-6; TRBD2 aligns across 7 bases. The CDR3 is 15 amino acids. CDR1 and CDR2 (germline): MNHNY, SVGAGI (reference sequence). Trimming took 5 bases from V and 0 from J; bases not matched to a gene: 7. CDR3 sequence (DNA): TGTGCCAGCAGTACCCTAGCGGAGAGCTCCTACGAGCAGTACGTC. It encodes CASSTLAESSYEQYV.

The chain couples TRBV2 to TRBJ1-2, with 10 bases aligning to TRBD1. CDR3 length: 15 residues. Germline CDR1 and CDR2: SNHLY and FYNNEI. The ends lost 7 bases at V and 4 bases at J; junction bases unmatched: 9. This CDR3 reads CASTPDRGRSYGYTF. The DNA for the CDR3 is TGTGCCAGCACACCAGACAGGGGGCGAAGCTATGGCTACACCTTC. The full variable domain, rest sourced from reference TRBV2 and TRBJ1-2, is EPEVTQTPSHQVTQMGQEVILRCVPISNHLYFYWYRQILGQKVEFLVSFYNNEISEKSEIFDDQFSVERPDGSNFTLKIRSTKLEDSAMYFCASTPDRGRSYGYTFGSGTRLTVV.

This clone was counted a single time. V gene TRBV11-3 combines with J gene TRBJ2-1; 7 nucleotides line up with TRBD1. The CDR3 is made up of 16 amino acids. Germline V gene data show CDR1 as SGHNT and CDR2 as YENEEA. V trimming: 5 bases; J trimming: 0 bases; junction bases outside the gene matches: 7. The CDR3 DNA reads as TGTGCCAGCAGCCAACGGGACAGCCTCTCCTACAATGAGCAGTTCTTC. Amino acids: CASSQRDSLSYNEQFF.

V usage is TRBV7-6 and J usage is TRBJ2-3; D gene unclear. The germline V gene has CDR1 SGHVS and CDR2 FNYEAQ. The CDR3 totals 15 residues. Trimming took 5 bases from V and 0 from J, leaving 12 bases between them. CDR3 sequence reads: CASSLLTSSTDTQYF. DNA for the CDR3: TGTGCCAGCAGCCTACTAACCTCTAGCACAGATACGCAGTATTTT.

CDR3 protein: CASSSTSGAWNEQFF. CDR3 DNA sequence: TGTGCCAGTAGTTCTACGTCCGGAGCCTGGAATGAGCAGTTCTTC. The V call is TRBV19, the J call TRBJ2-1, with no clear D. The V gene lost 5 bases and the J gene lost 7 bases, with 18 bases spanning the gap. This CDR3 is built from 15 residues. Germline loops: CDR1 LNHDA, CDR2 SQIVND (reference sequence).

The chain employs TRBV7-9 and TRBJ2-1; TRBD2 agrees at 11 bases. Germline-derived CDR1 and CDR2 are SEHNR and FQNEAQ (reference sequence). Germline trimming cut 5 bases from V and 6 bases from J; bases unmatched to any gene: 9. The CDR3 totals 16 residues. The CDR3 here is CASSQTLAGVGNEQFF. CDR3 nucleotide sequence: TGTGCCAGCAGCCAAACACTAGCGGGAGTAGGCAATGAGCAGTTCTTC.

This clone was counted once. The genes are TRBV12-5 and TRBJ2-7, with D maybe TRBD1 (6 bases). Trimming removed 5 bases at V and 3 bases at J, with 11 bases between. Germline lookup yields CDR1 LGHNT and CDR2 FRNRAP. CDR3 length: 13 amino acids. CDR3 in DNA: TGTGCTAGTGGTCTGGACAGATTCTACGAGCAGTACTTC. Its translation: CASGLDRFYEQYF.

The chain employs TRBV6-1 and TRBJ2-3; 12 nucleotides line up with TRBD2. CDR1 and CDR2 (germline): MNHNS, SASEGT. V trimming: 6 bases; J trimming: 2 bases; junction bases outside the gene matches: 3. This CDR3 comprises 15 residues. The CDR3 spells CASSLAGGFTDTQYF. CDR3 nucleotide sequence: TGTGCCAGCAGCCTAGCGGGGGGGTTCACAGATACGCAGTATTTT.

The V call is TRBV7-9, the J call TRBJ1-2, with D possibly TRBD1 on 6 matching bases. The germline V and J ends were trimmed by 8 bases and 4 bases, with 17 bases remaining between them. Per the germline V gene, CDR1 is SEHNR and CDR2 is FQNEAQ (reference sequence). The CDR3 has 14 amino acids. The CDR3 DNA sequence: TGTGCCAGCTCTTCAGGACAGTATGTCTATGGCTACACCTTC. Protein sequence: CASSSGQYVYGYTF. The whole variable domain, filled in from reference TRBV7-9 and TRBJ1-2, reads DTGVSQNPRHKITKRGQNVTFRCDPISEHNRLYWYRQTLGQGPEFLTYFQNEAQLEKSRLLSDRFSAERPKGSFSTLEIQRTEQGDSAMYLCASSSGQYVYGYTFGSGTRLTVV.

A remark on this clone: The sample holds other DNA sequences that translate to the same CDR3. In DNA, the CDR3 is TGTGCCAGCAGTTACCGACAGGGGAACACTGAAGCTTTCTTT. The encoded protein is CASSYRQGNTEAFF. This chain connects TRBV6-6 to TRBJ1-1, with TRBD1 matching over 7 bases. The CDR3 runs to 14 residues. Germline lookup yields CDR1 MNHNY and CDR2 SVGAGI (reference sequence). The V gene end was trimmed by 2 bases and the J gene end by 1 base; junction bases not matched to a gene: 1.

The gene calls are TRBV11-3 and TRBJ1-4; D unresolved. CDR1 and CDR2 (germline): SGHNT, YENEEA. The CDR3 contains 15 residues. Deletions cut 4 bases from V and 4 bases from J, with 13 bases between. In DNA, the CDR3 is TGTGCCAGCAGCTCACGACTCCTTCATAATGAAAAACTGTTTTTT. Protein product: CASSSRLLHNEKLFF.